This T cell receptor (beta chain) derives from a study of vaccination and CD4 T cells after COVID-19 (dated by TCRdb to between 2022 and 2023). Looking at the study overall: Convalescent patients had a positive SARS-CoV-2 result on nasal swab PCR, and of these patients, fewer than ten had mild disease and one had severe disease. The convalescent cohort included six males and four females, with two Hispanic individuals, seven Caucasians, two Asians and one multiracial person. Participants got two doses of the Pfizer-BioNTech BNT162b2 vaccine (n=8) or two doses of the Moderna mRNA-1273 vaccine (n=2). Post-COVID blood samples from convalescent patients were collected a median of approximately 100 days after diagnosis, with a range of about 35 to 180 days. The time from the second vaccine dose to post-vaccine blood sampling had a median of 72 days and ranged from about 12 to 250 days. Culture stimuli were overlapping spike peptide pools from SARS-CoV-2 and from the common cold coronaviruses HCoV-NL63, HCoV-OC43 and HCoV-229E. In control cultures, a CEFX viral epitope pool was used as positive control, an HIV-1 Nef peptide pool was used as negative control, or no peptide was added. In nine to eleven COVID-19 convalescent patients and several infection-naive healthy vaccine recipients, researchers compared the spike-specific CD4+ TCR repertoire from before mRNA vaccination with the repertoire from after. Overall study results and their limits: Only a relatively small number of convalescent patients were included in the study, and early timepoints following natural infection were not analyzed. In convalescent patients, a median around 86% of post-vaccine SARS-CoV-2-reactive clones were detected only after vaccination, suggesting vaccine-specific priming. Nearly all vaccine-specific clones in convalescent patients (304 of 307) were mono-reactive for SARS-CoV-2 spike rather than cross-reactive with common cold coronaviruses. Although the median number of SARS-CoV-2-reactive clonotypes went up from roughly 23 after infection to 38 after vaccination, the increase was not significant.

Looking up the germline V gene (reference sequence) yields CDR1 DFQATT and CDR2 SNEGSKA. The CDR3 covers 11 residues, taking in both the cysteine and the phenylalanine. Only the CDR3 region is kept as DNA, spanning 33 bases read in frame from base 1. The V and J ends are trimmed by 3 bases and 8 bases, leaving 8 bases between them. Receptor amplification or capture employed PCR. TCR sequencing of DNA from cultured CD4+ T cells used the Oncomine TCR Beta short-read assay at the Johns Hopkins FTIC core. The QIAamp micro DNA kit was used to extract genomic DNA from the cultured CD4+ T cells. Oncomine TCR Beta libraries from cultured CD4+ T cells were pooled using unique dual indexes and sequenced on an Illumina iSeq 100. On the authors' methods: Non-productive sequences were removed, and CDR3s that did not start with C, did not end with F or W, or were shorter than 7 amino acids were discarded. The MANAFEST web application identified antigen-specific clonotypes by comparing peptide-stimulated wells against reference wells and other culture wells. To be called positive, a clone needed an FDR below 0.05, an odds ratio above 5, and a productive frequency above 0.1% in at least two of three replicate wells. Clonotypes that were significantly expanded in both SARS-CoV-2 spike wells and at least one common cold coronavirus spike condition were defined as cross-reactive. Similarity between CDR3 sequences was evaluated in R version 3.6.1 using Levenshtein distances (stringdist) and unrooted phylogenetic trees (ape). Starting from the raw public reads, TCRdb applied fastp trimming at Q25, assembled clones with MiXCR and retained in-frame beta chains. One record per CDR3 amino acid sequence lists the most common genes and DNA. These V and J calls are TCRdb output, not the study's own analysis. The sample records roughly 14,000 distinct CDR3 sequences, roughly 50% of which are singletons. The ten most abundant clones make up about 9.5% of the sample.

With respect to this clonotype: Its target antigen remains unknown. Per-base qualities were not stored, and no clone one base away is much larger.

The treatment or condition label, as the study defines it: roughly 11-day PBMC culture with coronavirus spike peptide pools or control peptides (ViraFEST assay). To expand antigen-specific T cells with peptide pools and then pick out the expanded clonotypes through TCR sequencing, the study relied on the ViraFEST assay. Positive SARS-CoV-2 PCR tests in the convalescent patients dated from March to December 2020, before Alpha, Beta and Delta variants emerged in the United States. Roughly 2.1 million PBMCs per well were cultured in IMDM with roughly 5.2% human AB serum and around 10 IU/ml IL-2, plus 10 ug/ml peptide pools. On days 3 and 7, half of the culture medium was replaced with fresh IL-2-containing medium. CD4+ T cells were isolated after 10 days of culture through negative selection using the EasySep CD4+ T cell isolation kit. Ficoll-Paque Plus gradient centrifugation was used to isolate PBMCs from whole blood, and the isolated PBMCs were then either used fresh or cryopreserved at -140C. Culture conditions were generally each tested in triplicate wells.

The clonotype was recovered from a human donor who had recovered from COVID-19. The sequencing used CD4+ T cells from blood, cultured in vitro, collected before SARS-CoV-2 vaccination. The rearrangement joined TRBV20-1 to TRBJ2-1; no confident D gene assignment can be made. The CDR3 protein is CSASAADEQFF. The sequenced DNA is TGCAGTGCTAGCGCAGCCGATGAGCAGTTCTTC.